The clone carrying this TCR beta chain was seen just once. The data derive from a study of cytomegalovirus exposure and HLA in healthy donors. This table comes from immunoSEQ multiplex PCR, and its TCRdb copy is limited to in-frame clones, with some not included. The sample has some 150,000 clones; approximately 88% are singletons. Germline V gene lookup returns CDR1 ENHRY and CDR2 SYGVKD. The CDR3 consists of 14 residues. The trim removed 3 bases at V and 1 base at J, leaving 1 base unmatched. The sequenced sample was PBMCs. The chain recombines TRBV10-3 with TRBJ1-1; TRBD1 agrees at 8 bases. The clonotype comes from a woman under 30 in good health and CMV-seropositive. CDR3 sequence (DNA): TGTGCCATCAGTGAAGGGACAGGGAACACTGAAGCTTTCTTT. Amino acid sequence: CAISEGTGNTEAFF.